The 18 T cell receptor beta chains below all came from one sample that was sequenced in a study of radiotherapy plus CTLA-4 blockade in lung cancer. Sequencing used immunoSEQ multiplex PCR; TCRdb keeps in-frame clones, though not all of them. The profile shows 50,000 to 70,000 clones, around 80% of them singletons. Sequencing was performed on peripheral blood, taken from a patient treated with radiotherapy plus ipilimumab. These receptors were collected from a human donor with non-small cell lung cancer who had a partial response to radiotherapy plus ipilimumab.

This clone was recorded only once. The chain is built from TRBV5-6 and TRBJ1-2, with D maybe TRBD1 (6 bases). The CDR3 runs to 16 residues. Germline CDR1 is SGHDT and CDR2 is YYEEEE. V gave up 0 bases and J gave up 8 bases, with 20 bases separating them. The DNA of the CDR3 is TGTGCCAGCAGCTTGGGGGCAGGGGCCGACCTGGGGGGCTACACCTTC. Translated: CASSLGAGADLGGYTF.

The CDR3, as DNA: TGTGCCAGCAGCTTGCCAGACAGACCGGACTACGAGCAGTACTTC. Protein product: CASSLPDRPDYEQYF. This chain links TRBV7-9 with TRBJ2-7; possibly TRBD1 for D (5 bases). CDR1 and CDR2 (germline): SEHNR, FQNEAQ (reference sequence). Trimming left V 3 bases short and J 3 bases short, with 15 bases between. This CDR3 has 15 amino acids.

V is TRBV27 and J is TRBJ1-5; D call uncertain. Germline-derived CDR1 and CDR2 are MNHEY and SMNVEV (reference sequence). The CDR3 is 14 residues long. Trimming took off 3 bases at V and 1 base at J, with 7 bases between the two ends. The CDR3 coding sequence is TGTGCCAGCAGTTTGTCCAGGAGCAATCAGCCCCAGCATTTT. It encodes CASSLSRSNQPQHF.

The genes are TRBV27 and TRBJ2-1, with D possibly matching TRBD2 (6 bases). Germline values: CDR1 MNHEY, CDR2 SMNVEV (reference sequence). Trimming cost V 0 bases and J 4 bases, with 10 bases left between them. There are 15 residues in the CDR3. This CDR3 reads CASSLSAGTYNEQFF. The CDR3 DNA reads TGTGCCAGCAGTTTATCGGCGGGGACGTACAATGAGCAGTTCTTC.

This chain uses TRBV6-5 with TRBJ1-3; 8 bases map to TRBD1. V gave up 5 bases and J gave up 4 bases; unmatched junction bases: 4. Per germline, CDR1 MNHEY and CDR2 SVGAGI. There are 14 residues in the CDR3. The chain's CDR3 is CASSRQGAGNTIYF. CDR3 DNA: TGTGCCAGCAGTCGGCAGGGGGCAGGAAACACCATATATTTT.

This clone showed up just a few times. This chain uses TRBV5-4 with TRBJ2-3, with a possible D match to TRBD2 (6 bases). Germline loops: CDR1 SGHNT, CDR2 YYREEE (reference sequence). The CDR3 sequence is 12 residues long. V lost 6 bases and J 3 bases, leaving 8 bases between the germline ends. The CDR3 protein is CASTRGTDTQYF. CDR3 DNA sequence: TGTGCCAGCACCCGGGGGACAGATACGCAGTATTTT.

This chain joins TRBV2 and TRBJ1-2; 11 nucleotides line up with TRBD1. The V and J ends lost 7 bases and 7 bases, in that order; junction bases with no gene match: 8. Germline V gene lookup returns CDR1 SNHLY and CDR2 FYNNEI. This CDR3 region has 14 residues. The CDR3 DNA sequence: TGTGCCAGCACCCGGGACAGGGGGGCGGCTGGCTACACCTTC. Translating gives CASTRDRGAAGYTF.

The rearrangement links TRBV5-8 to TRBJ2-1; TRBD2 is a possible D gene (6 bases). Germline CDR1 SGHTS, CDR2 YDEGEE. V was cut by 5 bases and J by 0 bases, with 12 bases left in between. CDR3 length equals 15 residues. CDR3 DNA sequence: TGTGCCAGCAGTTCCGGGGAGGCCTCCTACAATGAGCAGTTCTTC. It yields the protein CASSSGEASYNEQFF.

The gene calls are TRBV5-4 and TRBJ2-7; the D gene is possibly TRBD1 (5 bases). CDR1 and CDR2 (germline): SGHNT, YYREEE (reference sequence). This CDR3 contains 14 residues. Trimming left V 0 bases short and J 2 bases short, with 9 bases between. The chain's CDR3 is CASSLATDPYEQYF. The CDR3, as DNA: TGTGCCAGCAGCTTGGCGACAGATCCCTACGAGCAGTACTTC.

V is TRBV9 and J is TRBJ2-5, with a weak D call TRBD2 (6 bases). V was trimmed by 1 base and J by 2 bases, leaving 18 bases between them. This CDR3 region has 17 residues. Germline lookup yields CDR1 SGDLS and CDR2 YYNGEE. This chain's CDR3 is CASSVLGAGTGQETQYF. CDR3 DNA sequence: TGTGCCAGCAGCGTACTTGGGGCGGGGACTGGACAAGAGACCCAGTACTTC.

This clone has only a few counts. The CDR3 here is CASSSGQAIGNQPQHF. The DNA for the CDR3 is TGTGCCAGCAGCTCAGGACAGGCCATTGGCAATCAGCCCCAGCATTTT. The genes are TRBV7-8 and TRBJ1-5, with TRBD1 identical over 7 bases. Germline CDR1 and CDR2: SGHVS and FQNEAQ. The CDR3 loop spans 16 amino acids. The V gene end was trimmed by 4 bases and the J gene end by 2 bases; junction bases not matched to a gene: 8.

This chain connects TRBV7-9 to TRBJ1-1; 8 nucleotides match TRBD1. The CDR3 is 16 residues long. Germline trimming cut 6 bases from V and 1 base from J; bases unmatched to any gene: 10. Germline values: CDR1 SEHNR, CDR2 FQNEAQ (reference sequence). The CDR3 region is CASREQGVVGNTEAFF. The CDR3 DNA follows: TGTGCCAGCAGGGAACAGGGGGTCGTAGGGAACACTGAAGCTTTCTTT.

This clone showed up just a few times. CDR3 in amino acids: CASSLTLSSYNEQFF. The CDR3, as DNA: TGCGCCAGCAGCTTAACGCTGAGCTCCTACAATGAGCAGTTCTTC. V is TRBV5-1 and J is TRBJ2-1; D remains ambiguous. V shed 2 bases and J shed 0 bases, with 9 bases lying between them. From germline, CDR1 is SGHRS and CDR2 YFSETQ. This CDR3 has 15 residues.

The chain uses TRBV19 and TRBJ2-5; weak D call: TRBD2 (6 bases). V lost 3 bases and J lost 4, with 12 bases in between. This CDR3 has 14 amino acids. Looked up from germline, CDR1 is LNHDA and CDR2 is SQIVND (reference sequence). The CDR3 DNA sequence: TGTGCCAGTAGTATCCAGGAGGGGAGAGAGACCCAGTACTTC. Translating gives CASSIQEGRETQYF. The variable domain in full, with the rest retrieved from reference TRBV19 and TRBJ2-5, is DGGITQSPKYLFRKEGQNVTLSCEQNLNHDAMYWYRQDPGQGLRLIYYSQIVNDFQKGDIAEGYSVSREKKESFPLTVTSAQKNPTAFYLCASSIQEGRETQYFGPGTRLLVL.

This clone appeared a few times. The DNA of the CDR3 is TGTGCCAGCAGTTTCGAGGGGGCGGGCCACGAGCAGTACTTC. Translated: CASSFEGAGHEQYF. The chain recombines TRBV28 with TRBJ2-7; 7 bases are a match to TRBD1. The germline CDR1 and CDR2 sequences are MDHEN and SYDVKM. The CDR3 has 14 residues. Unmatched junction bases numbered 7, after V lost 3 bases and J lost 5 bases.

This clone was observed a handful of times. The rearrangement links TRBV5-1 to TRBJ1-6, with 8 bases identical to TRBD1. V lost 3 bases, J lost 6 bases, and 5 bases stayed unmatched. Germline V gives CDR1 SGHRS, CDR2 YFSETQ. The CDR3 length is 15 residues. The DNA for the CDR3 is TGCGCCAGCAGCTCCGGACAGGGAGGTAATTCACCCCTCCACTTT. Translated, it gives CASSSGQGGNSPLHF.

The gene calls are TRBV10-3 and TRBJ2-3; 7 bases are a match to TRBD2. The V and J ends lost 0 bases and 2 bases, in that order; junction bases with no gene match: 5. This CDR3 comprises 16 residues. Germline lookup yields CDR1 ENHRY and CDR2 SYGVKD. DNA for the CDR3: TGTGCCATCAGTGAGTCGGGAGGGACTACCACAGATACGCAGTATTTT. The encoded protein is CAISESGGTTTDTQYF.

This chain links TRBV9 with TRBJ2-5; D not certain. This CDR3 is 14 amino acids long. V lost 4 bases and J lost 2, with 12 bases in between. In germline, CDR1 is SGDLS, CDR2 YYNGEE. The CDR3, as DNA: TGTGCCAGCAGCCCCCCCGCGGAACAAGAGACCCAGTACTTC. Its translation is CASSPPAEQETQYF.